This T cell receptor beta chain stems from a study of cytomegalovirus exposure and HLA in healthy donors. This clone came up once. What it recognizes is unknown. Regarding the study as a whole: Sequencing had likely introduced a cluster of highly shared sequence variants as an artifact.

The PCR contained 60 Vbeta and 13 Jbeta primers. Clones were read by immunoSEQ multiplex PCR, and TCRdb kept only the in-frame ones, dropping some. The table lists 150,000 to 200,000 clones, about 72% of them singletons. Germline V gives CDR1 SQVTM, CDR2 ANQGSEA. Trimming removed 5 bases from V and 9 bases from J; junction bases left unmatched: 3. The CDR3 loop spans 12 amino acids. The chain joins TRBV29-1 to TRBJ2-1, with 11 bases matching TRBD2. This sequence originates from a man aged 30 to 45 in good health and CMV-seropositive. The specimen was PBMCs. The CDR3 sequence: CSVLAGGPEQFF. CDR3 DNA: TGCAGCGTTTTAGCGGGGGGGCCTGAGCAGTTCTTC.